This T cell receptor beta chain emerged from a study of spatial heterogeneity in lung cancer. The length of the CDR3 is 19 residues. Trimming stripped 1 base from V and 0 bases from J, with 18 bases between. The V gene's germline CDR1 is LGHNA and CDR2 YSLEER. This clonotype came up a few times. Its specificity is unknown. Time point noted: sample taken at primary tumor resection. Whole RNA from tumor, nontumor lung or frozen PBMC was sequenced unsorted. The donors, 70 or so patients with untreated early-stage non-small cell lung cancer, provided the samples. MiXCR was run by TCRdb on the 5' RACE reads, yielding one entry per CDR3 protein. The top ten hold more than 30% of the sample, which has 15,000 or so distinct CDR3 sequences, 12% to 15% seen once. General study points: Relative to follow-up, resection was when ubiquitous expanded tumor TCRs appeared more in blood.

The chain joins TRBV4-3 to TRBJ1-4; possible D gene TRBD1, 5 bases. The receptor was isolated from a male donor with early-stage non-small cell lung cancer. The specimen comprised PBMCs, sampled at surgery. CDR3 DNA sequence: TGCGCCAGCAGCCAAGGGCCAGGGAATTTTTTCGCAACTAATGAAAAACTGTTTTTT. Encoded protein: CASSQGPGNFFATNEKLFF.